Reported below is one T cell receptor beta chain. Germline lookup yields CDR1 MNHEY and CDR2 SVGAGI. The CDR3 covers 15 residues. Trimming stripped 9 bases from V and 2 bases from J, with 17 bases between. These data come from a study of blood T cell repertoires in COVID-19. Study-level background: COVID-19 samples collected from the United States, Italy and Spain covered acute and convalescent phases. From T cells, B-cell-depleted T cells, or PBMCs came the material, which was cDNA or gDNA.

In the original workflow: Reference gene primers were amplified, and this amplification served to estimate nucleated cell counts. Profiling relied on immunoSEQ multiplex PCR, and the TCRdb table lists in-frame clones only, not all of them. That table gives V, J and clone size, and the DNA gave D and trimming. The sample records 300,000 to 400,000 clones, 65% to 90% being singletons. J is TRBJ1-3 and V is TRBV6-5, with D tentatively TRBD1 (6 bases). Material for sequencing was peripheral blood. This clonotype originated in a human donor in a cohort sampled during active COVID-19. The CDR3 DNA reads as TGTGCCAGTTGGGGGGGGCAAGTCGCTGGAAACACCATATATTTT. Amino acids: CASWGGQVAGNTIYF.